This T cell receptor beta chain is drawn from a study of blood T cell repertoires in COVID-19. Study-wide context: Specimens from acute and convalescent COVID-19 originated in the United States, Italy and Spain. Sample material is recorded as cDNA or gDNA derived from T cells, B-cell-depleted T cells, or PBMCs.

Per the study methods: Reference gene primer amplification gave estimated nucleated cell counts. Only in-frame clones appear in the TCRdb table, and some are missing; sequencing was by immunoSEQ multiplex PCR. That table supplies the V and J calls and clone size; D and trimming were determined from the DNA. The table includes fewer than 80,000 clones, around 82% detected once. While infection was still active, Seattle patients were enrolled and then followed longitudinally. The V gene's germline CDR1 is SGHNT and CDR2 YENEEA. This CDR3 has 13 amino acids. With V trimmed by 4 bases and J by 3 bases, 3 bases remained unmatched.

The clonotype originates from a man in his sixties with COVID-19, enrolled during active disease. The sample taken for sequencing was peripheral blood. The V gene is TRBV11-3, the J gene TRBJ2-7; 7 bases map to TRBD1. The CDR3 coding sequence is TGTGCCAGCAGCTCCTGGGACAGCTACGAGCAGTACTTC. Amino acids: CASSSWDSYEQYF. Full variable domain (outside the CDR3, taken from reference TRBV11-3 and TRBJ2-7): EAGVVQSPRYKIIEKKQPVAFWCNPISGHNTLYWYLQNLGQGPELLIRYENEEAVDDSQLPKDRFSAERLKGVDSTLKIQPAELGDSAVYLCASSSWDSYEQYFGPGTRLTVT.